A selection of T cell receptor beta chains follows, all from one sample in a study of T cells in Graves' hyperthyroidism and ophthalmopathy. MiXCR, run by TCRdb on the multiplex PCR reads, gives a single entry per CDR3 protein. The sample has 300,000 to 450,000 distinct CDR3 sequences, roughly 14% seen once. The sample consisted of blood. Source of these receptors: a young woman with Graves' ophthalmopathy. Both conserved end residues are trimmed from each CDR3. The size entry is marked missing in some rows and otherwise reads once, few, many or a size class.

j_gene | abundance | v_gene | CDR3aa
TRBJ1-1 | many | TRBV28 | ASSTRTGGITEAF
TRBJ1-5 | many | TRBV20-1 | SARERGQGARVNQPQH
TRBJ1-4 | - | TRBV6-5 | ASSYRWGEKNDEKLF
TRBJ1-2 | many | TRBV7-2 | ASSYQGNYGYT
TRBJ2-3 | few | TRBV9 | ASSPPLGTDTQY
TRBJ1-1 | many | TRBV3-1 | ASSIRAQNTEAF
TRBJ1-6 | few | TRBV14 | ASSQVSWGSNSPLH
TRBJ1-1 | many | TRBV3-1 | ASSQASGSEAF
TRBJ2-3 | many | TRBV27 | ASSYLRGGLDTQY
TRBJ2-2 | many | TRBV12-3/TRBV12-4 | ASSFPRVDTGELF
TRBJ2-2 | many | TRBV9 | ASSVLAGGRNTGELF
TRBJ2-2 | many | TRBV28 | ASSRDPSSTGELF
TRBJ2-7 | - | TRBV10-3 | AISGIKRALPPRRFYEQY
TRBJ2-1 | - | TRBV2 | ASSRASGGAYNEQF
TRBJ1-1 | few | TRBV2 | ASTVGGSSEAF
TRBJ2-7 | many | TRBV6-4 | ASSDSPGQGSYEQY
TRBJ2-1 | many | TRBV2 | ASSEGGWVGEQF
TRBJ2-5 | - | TRBV24-1 | ATVEDRCAETQY
TRBJ2-5 | many | TRBV3-1 | ASSPGGTQY
TRBJ2-2 | many | TRBV20-1 | SAGAGTGDTGELF
TRBJ1-5 | many | TRBV19 | ASSIAAGTGTNQPQH
TRBJ1-1 | - | TRBV20-1 | SASPRTGGTEAF
TRBJ1-5 | many | TRBV20-1 | SAIVGTVTSGQPQH
TRBJ2-5 | many | TRBV11-1 | ASSLGLLAGKVRETQY
TRBJ2-4 | - | TRBV3-1 | ASGQGVGAANIQY